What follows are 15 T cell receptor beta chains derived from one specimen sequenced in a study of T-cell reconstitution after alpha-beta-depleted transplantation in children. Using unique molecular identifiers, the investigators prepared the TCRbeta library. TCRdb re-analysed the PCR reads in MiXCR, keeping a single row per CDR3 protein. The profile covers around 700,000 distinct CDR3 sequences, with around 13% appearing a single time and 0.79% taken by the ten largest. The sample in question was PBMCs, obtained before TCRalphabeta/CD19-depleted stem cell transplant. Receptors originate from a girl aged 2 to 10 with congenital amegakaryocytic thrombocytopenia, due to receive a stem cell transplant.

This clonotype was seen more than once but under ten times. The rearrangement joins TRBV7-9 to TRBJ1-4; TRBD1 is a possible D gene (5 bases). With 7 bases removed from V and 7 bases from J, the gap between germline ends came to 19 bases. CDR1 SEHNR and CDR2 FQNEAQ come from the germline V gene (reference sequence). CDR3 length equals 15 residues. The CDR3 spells CASTLLGPESEKLFF. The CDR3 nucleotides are TGTGCCAGCACCCTCCTGGGACCCGAGAGTGAAAAACTGTTTTTT.

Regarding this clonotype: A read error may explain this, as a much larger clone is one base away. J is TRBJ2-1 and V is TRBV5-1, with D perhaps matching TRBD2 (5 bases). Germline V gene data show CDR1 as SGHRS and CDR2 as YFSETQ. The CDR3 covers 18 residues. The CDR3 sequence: CASSLLSGGESPYNEQLF. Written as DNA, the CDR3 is TGCGCCAGCAGCTTATTAAGTGGTGGGGAGAGTCCCTACAATGAGCAGCTCTTC. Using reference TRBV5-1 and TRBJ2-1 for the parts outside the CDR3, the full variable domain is KAGVTQTPRYLIKTRGQQVTLSCSPISGHRSVSWYQQTPGQGLQFLFEYFSETQRNKGNFPGRFSGRQFSNSRSEMNVSTLELGDSALYLCASSLLSGGESPYNEQLFGPGTRLTVL.

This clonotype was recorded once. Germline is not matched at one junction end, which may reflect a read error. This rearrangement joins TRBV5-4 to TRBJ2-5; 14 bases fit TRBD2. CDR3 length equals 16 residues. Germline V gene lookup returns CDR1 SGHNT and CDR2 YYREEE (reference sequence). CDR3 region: CASSLGLAGGLETQHF. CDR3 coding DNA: TGTGCCAGCAGCTTGGGACTAGCGGGAGGGCTAGAGACCCAGCACTTC.

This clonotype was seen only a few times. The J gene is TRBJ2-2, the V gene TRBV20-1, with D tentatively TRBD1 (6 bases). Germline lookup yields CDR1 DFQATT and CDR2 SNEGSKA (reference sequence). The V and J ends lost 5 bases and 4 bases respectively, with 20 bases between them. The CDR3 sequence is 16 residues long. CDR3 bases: TGCAGTGCTGGGAGTGAGTGGCAGGGGTCCACCGGGGAGCTGTTTTTT. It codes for CSAGSEWQGSTGELFF.

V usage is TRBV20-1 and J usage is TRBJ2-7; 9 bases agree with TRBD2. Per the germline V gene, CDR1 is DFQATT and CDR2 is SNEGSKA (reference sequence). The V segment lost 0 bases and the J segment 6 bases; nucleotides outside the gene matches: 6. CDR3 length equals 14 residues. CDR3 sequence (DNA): TGCAGTGCTAGAGATGAGGGACTAGCTTCCGAGCAGTACTTC. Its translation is CSARDEGLASEQYF.

CDR3 nucleotide sequence: TGTGCCAGCAGTTTGGGAATAGCGGGAGTCAATGAGCAGTTCTTC. Protein product: CASSLGIAGVNEQFF. V and J are TRBV27 and TRBJ2-1, with 9 bases matching TRBD2. Germline trimming cut 3 bases from V and 6 bases from J; bases unmatched to any gene: 6. The CDR3 spans 15 residues. Germline V CDR1 and CDR2: MNHEY, SMNVEV (reference sequence).

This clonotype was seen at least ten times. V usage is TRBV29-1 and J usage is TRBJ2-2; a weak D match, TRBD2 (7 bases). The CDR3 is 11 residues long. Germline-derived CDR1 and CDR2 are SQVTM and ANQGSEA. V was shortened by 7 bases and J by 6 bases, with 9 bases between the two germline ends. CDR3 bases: TGCAGCGGGGGGGGCGCCGGGGAGCTGTTTTTT. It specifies CSGGGAGELFF.

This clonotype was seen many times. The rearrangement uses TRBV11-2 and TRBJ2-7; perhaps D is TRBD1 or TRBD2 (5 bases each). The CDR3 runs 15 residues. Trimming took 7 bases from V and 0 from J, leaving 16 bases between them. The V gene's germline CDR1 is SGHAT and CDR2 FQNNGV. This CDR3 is CASTKEDTTSYEQYF. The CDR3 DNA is TGTGCCAGCACTAAGGAGGACACCACCTCCTACGAGCAGTACTTC. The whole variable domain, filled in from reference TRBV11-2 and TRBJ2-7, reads EAGVAQSPRYKIIEKRQSVAFWCNPISGHATLYWYQQILGQGPKLLIQFQNNGVVDDSQLPKDRFSAERLKGVDSTLKIQPAKLEDSAVYLCASTKEDTTSYEQYFGPGTRLTVT.

CDR3: CSARDALILASADTQYF. CDR3 sequence (DNA): TGCAGTGCTAGAGATGCCCTAATTCTAGCATCGGCAGATACGCAGTATTTT. The chain combines TRBV20-1 with TRBJ2-3; TRBD2 is a possible D gene (5 bases). The V gene's germline CDR1 is DFQATT and CDR2 SNEGSKA (reference sequence). The length of the CDR3 is 17 residues. The ends were cut back, 0 bases at V and 4 bases at J, with 20 bases in the middle.

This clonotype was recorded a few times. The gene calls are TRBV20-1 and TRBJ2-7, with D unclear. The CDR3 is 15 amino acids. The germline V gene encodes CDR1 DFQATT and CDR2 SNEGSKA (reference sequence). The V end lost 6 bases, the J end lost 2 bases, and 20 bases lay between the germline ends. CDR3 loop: CSAISDPVRAYEQYF. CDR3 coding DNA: TGCAGTGCCATCTCCGACCCGGTTAGGGCCTACGAGCAGTACTTC.

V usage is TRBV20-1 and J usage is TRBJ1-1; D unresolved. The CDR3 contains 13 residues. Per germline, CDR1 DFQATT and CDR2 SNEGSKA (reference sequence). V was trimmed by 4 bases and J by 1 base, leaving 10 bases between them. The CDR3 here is CSAIRWGNTEAFF. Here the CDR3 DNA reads TGCAGTGCTATAAGGTGGGGGAACACTGAAGCTTTCTTT.

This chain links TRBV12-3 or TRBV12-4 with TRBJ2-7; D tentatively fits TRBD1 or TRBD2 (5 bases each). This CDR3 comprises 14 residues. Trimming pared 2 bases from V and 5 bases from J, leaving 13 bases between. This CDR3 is CASSLRGPSNEQYF. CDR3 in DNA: TGTGCCAGCAGTTTAAGGGGACCCTCTAACGAGCAGTACTTC.

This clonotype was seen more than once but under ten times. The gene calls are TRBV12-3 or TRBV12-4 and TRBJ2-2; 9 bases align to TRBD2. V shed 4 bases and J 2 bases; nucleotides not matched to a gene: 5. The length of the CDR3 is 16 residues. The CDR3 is CASSSRLADNTGELFF. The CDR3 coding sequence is TGTGCCAGCAGTTCCCGACTAGCGGATAACACCGGGGAGCTGTTTTTT.

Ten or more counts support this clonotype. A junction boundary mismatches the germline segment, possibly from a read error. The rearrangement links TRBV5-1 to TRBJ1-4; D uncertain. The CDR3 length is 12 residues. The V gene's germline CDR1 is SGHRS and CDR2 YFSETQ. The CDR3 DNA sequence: TGCGCCAGCAGCCTGTCTAATGACAAACTGTTTTTT. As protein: CASSLSNDKLFF.

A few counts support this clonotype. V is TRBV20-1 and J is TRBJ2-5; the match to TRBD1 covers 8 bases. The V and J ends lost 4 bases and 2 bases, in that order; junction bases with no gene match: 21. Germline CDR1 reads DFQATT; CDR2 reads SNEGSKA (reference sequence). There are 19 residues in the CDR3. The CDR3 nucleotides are TGCAGTGCTATTCCGACTAAAAGGGACAGGCCGAGGAGGCAAGAGACCCAGTACTTC. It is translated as CSAIPTKRDRPRRQETQYF.